A selection of T cell receptor beta chains follows, all from one sample in a study of blood T cell repertoires in COVID-19. Measured with immunoSEQ multiplex PCR; TCRdb has only the in-frame clones, and not every one. The sample lists 350,000 or so clones, roughly 87% seen once, with roughly 0.94% in the top ten. The sequencing sample was made of PBMCs or T cells enriched from blood (not recorded which). The receptor source for this set is a woman in her twenties or thirties who had recovered from COVID-19. CDR3s include the opening cysteine and the closing phenylalanine or tryptophan. Fields, in order: clone size, D gene, V gene, J gene, CDR3 length, CDR3 protein, CDR3 DNA. D genes are given only for firm matches. Size tells how often a clone was seen (once, few, many) or the class of an expanded clone, and some rows leave it out.

size: -; D: -; V: TRBV11-3; J: TRBJ2-7; length: 14; CDR3: CASSYNRDGDEQYF; DNA: TGTGCCAGCAGCTATAACAGGGACGGCGACGAGCAGTACTTC
size: -; D: -; V: TRBV7-8; J: TRBJ2-7; length: 12; CDR3: CASSLGSGEQYF; DNA: TGTGCCAGCAGCTTGGGAAGCGGCGAGCAGTACTTC
size: once; D: TRBD2; V: TRBV6-5; J: TRBJ2-2; length: 15; CDR3: CASSPGLANTGELFF; DNA: TGTGCCAGCAGCCCCGGACTAGCGAACACCGGGGAGCTGTTTTTT
size: once; D: -; V: TRBV27; J: TRBJ1-1; length: 14; CDR3: CASSFRGMATEAFF; DNA: TGTGCCAGCAGTTTTAGGGGGATGGCGACTGAAGCTTTCTTT
size: -; D: -; V: TRBV7-9; J: TRBJ2-1; length: 13; CDR3: CASSLSGSHEQFF; DNA: TGTGCCAGCAGCTTATCGGGTTCCCATGAGCAGTTCTTC
size: -; D: TRBD1; V: TRBV25-1; J: TRBJ1-1; length: 15; CDR3: CASSSPTGGMAEAFF; DNA: TGTGCCAGCAGCTCCCCCACAGGGGGCATGGCTGAAGCTTTCTTT
size: -; D: TRBD1; V: TRBV5-4; J: TRBJ2-1; length: 16; CDR3: CASSPNRQGAYNEQFF; DNA: TGTGCCAGCAGCCCAAATCGACAGGGGGCTTACAATGAGCAGTTCTTC
size: -; D: TRBD1; V: TRBV11-3; J: TRBJ2-7; length: 15; CDR3: CASSFRTGVPYEQYF; DNA: TGTGCCAGCAGCTTCCGGACAGGGGTTCCCTACGAGCAGTACTTC
size: once; D: -; V: TRBV12-2; J: TRBJ2-7; length: 16; CDR3: CASRSIPAAGDYEQYF; DNA: TGTGCAAGTCGCTCCATACCGGCGGCCGGAGACTACGAGCAGTACTTC
size: few; D: TRBD1; V: TRBV5-6; J: TRBJ1-1; length: 15; CDR3: CASSLGTGWGTEAFF; DNA: TGTGCCAGCAGCTTGGGGACAGGGTGGGGGACTGAAGCTTTCTTT
size: -; D: -; V: TRBV11-2; J: TRBJ2-3; length: 15; CDR3: CASSLLQGRADTQYF; DNA: TGTGCCAGCAGCTTATTACAGGGCCGGGCAGATACGCAGTATTTT
size: -; D: TRBD2; V: TRBV28; J: TRBJ2-7; length: 14; CDR3: CASRGGVSPYEQYF; DNA: TGTGCCAGCAGGGGGGGGGTTTCTCCATACGAGCAGTACTTC
size: -; D: TRBD1; V: TRBV25-1; J: TRBJ2-2; length: 17; CDR3: CASSDQTGQENTGELFF; DNA: TGTGCCAGCAGTGACCAAACAGGACAGGAGAACACCGGGGAGCTGTTTTTT
size: -; D: -; V: TRBV5-1; J: TRBJ1-4; length: 18; CDR3: CASSLAPQNRAGDEKLFF; DNA: TGCGCCAGCAGCTTGGCCCCCCAGAACAGGGCCGGGGATGAAAAACTGTTTTTT
size: -; D: -; V: TRBV7-9; J: TRBJ2-2; length: 15; CDR3: CASSLIPQYTGELFF; DNA: TGTGCCAGCAGCTTAATCCCCCAGTACACCGGGGAGCTGTTTTTT
size: -; D: TRBD1; V: TRBV15; J: TRBJ1-4; length: 17; CDR3: CATSRMAGGGTNEKLFF; DNA: TGTGCCACCAGCAGGATGGCAGGGGGAGGAACTAATGAAAAACTGTTTTTT
size: -; D: TRBD1; V: TRBV10-2; J: TRBJ1-2; length: 14; CDR3: CASSPGQGLTGYTF; DNA: TGCGCCAGCAGTCCCGGACAGGGGCTAACTGGCTACACCTTC
size: few; D: TRBD1; V: TRBV19; J: TRBJ1-1; length: 15; CDR3: CASSTSTGVDTEAFF; DNA: TGTGCCAGTAGTACCTCGACAGGGGTTGACACTGAAGCTTTCTTT
size: -; D: TRBD1; V: TRBV9; J: TRBJ2-5; length: 15; CDR3: CASSVWDRAQETQYF; DNA: TGTGCCAGCAGCGTATGGGACAGAGCCCAAGAGACCCAGTACTTC
size: -; D: -; V: TRBV28; J: TRBJ1-4; length: 15; CDR3: CASSLATGLNEKLFF; DNA: TGTGCCAGCAGTTTAGCGACGGGACTTAATGAAAAACTGTTTTTT
size: -; D: TRBD2; V: TRBV5-4; J: TRBJ2-5; length: 15; CDR3: CASSLGGGASETQYF; DNA: TGTGCCAGCAGCTTGGGCGGGGGGGCCTCAGAGACCCAGTACTTC
size: -; D: -; V: TRBV28; J: TRBJ1-2; length: 14; CDR3: CASVGDGGNYGYTF; DNA: TGTGCCAGCGTCGGGGACGGGGGAAACTATGGCTACACCTTC
size: -; D: -; V: TRBV5-6; J: TRBJ2-7; length: 14; CDR3: CASSLGLSSGEQYF; DNA: TGTGCCAGCAGCTTGGGTTTGAGTTCCGGGGAGCAGTACTTC
size: -; D: -; V: TRBV29-1; J: TRBJ2-3; length: 14; CDR3: CSVKDRRDTDTQYF; DNA: TGCAGCGTCAAGGACAGGCGGGACACAGATACGCAGTATTTT
size: -; D: TRBD2; V: TRBV2; J: TRBJ2-7; length: 17; CDR3: CASSKRLAGRQRGEQYF; DNA: TGTGCCAGCAGTAAGCGACTAGCGGGGAGGCAGAGGGGCGAGCAGTACTTC
size: once; D: -; V: TRBV7-8; J: TRBJ2-1; length: 13; CDR3: CASLSSGNVEQFF; DNA: TGTGCCAGCCTATCAAGTGGTAATGTTGAGCAGTTCTTC
size: -; D: TRBD1; V: TRBV12-3/TRBV12-4; J: TRBJ1-2; length: 12; CDR3: CASGTGESGYTF; DNA: TGTGCCAGCGGGACAGGGGAAAGTGGCTACACCTTC
size: -; D: -; V: TRBV28; J: TRBJ2-3; length: 20; CDR3: CASSFPLLGGLAGGTDTQYF; DNA: TGTGCCAGCAGTTTTCCATTGTTAGGGGGTTTGGCGGGGGGCACAGATACGCAGTATTTT
size: -; D: TRBD2; V: TRBV29-1; J: TRBJ2-1; length: 14; CDR3: CSVGGRGSADQQFF; DNA: TGCAGCGTTGGGGGGAGGGGTAGCGCGGACCAGCAGTTCTTC
size: -; D: TRBD2; V: TRBV13; J: TRBJ2-1; length: 19; CDR3: CASSLMIAGGPSSYNEQFF; DNA: TGTGCCAGCAGCTTAATGATAGCGGGGGGCCCGAGCTCCTACAATGAGCAGTTCTTC
size: -; D: -; V: TRBV7-2; J: TRBJ1-5; length: 16; CDR3: CASSLEGGRSNQPQHF; DNA: TGTGCCAGCAGCTTAGAAGGGGGACGAAGCAATCAGCCCCAGCATTTT
size: -; D: -; V: TRBV3-1/TRBV3-2; J: TRBJ2-5; length: 14; CDR3: CASSQIQGGETQYF; DNA: TGTGCCAGCAGCCAAATTCAGGGGGGTGAGACCCAGTACTTC
size: few; D: -; V: TRBV28; J: TRBJ2-7; length: 17; CDR3: CASKFTLGQGSSYEQYF; DNA: TGTGCCAGCAAGTTTACACTGGGGCAGGGAAGCTCCTACGAGCAGTACTTC
size: -; D: -; V: TRBV5-5; J: TRBJ2-2; length: 14; CDR3: CASSLGLPTGELFF; DNA: TGTGCCAGCAGCTTGGGACTACCCACCGGGGAGCTGTTTTTT
size: -; D: TRBD1; V: TRBV5-1; J: TRBJ2-7; length: 16; CDR3: CASSLGTGSSSYEQYF; DNA: TGCGCCAGCAGCTTGGGGACAGGATCCAGCTCCTACGAGCAGTACTTC
size: -; D: -; V: TRBV27; J: TRBJ1-4; length: 14; CDR3: CASSPLGANEKLFF; DNA: TGTGCCAGCAGTCCCCTTGGGGCGAATGAAAAACTGTTTTTT
size: -; D: -; V: TRBV18; J: TRBJ1-2; length: 14; CDR3: CASSPAQGRGGYTF; DNA: TGTGCCAGCTCACCCGCCCAGGGGCGTGGAGGCTACACCTTC
size: once; D: -; V: TRBV2; J: TRBJ1-5; length: 16; CDR3: CASSEALGREVQPQHF; DNA: TGTGCCAGCAGTGAAGCCCTGGGGAGGGAGGTTCAGCCCCAGCATTTT
size: -; D: TRBD2; V: TRBV14; J: TRBJ2-1; length: 18; CDR3: CASSHHRGSGGEYNEQFF; DNA: TGTGCCAGCAGCCACCACCGGGGTAGCGGGGGGGAATACAATGAGCAGTTCTTC
size: few; D: -; V: TRBV5-1; J: TRBJ2-7; length: 13; CDR3: CASSLVPEDEQYF; DNA: TGCGCCAGCAGCTTGGTCCCCGAGGACGAGCAGTACTTC
size: few; D: TRBD2; V: TRBV3-1/TRBV3-2; J: TRBJ2-5; length: 16; CDR3: CASSQYRLANQETQYF; DNA: TGTGCCAGCAGCCAATACCGACTAGCGAATCAAGAGACCCAGTACTTC
size: -; D: -; V: TRBV7-9; J: TRBJ2-1; length: 17; CDR3: CASQTQGAGSSYNEQFF; DNA: TGTGCCAGCCAAACTCAAGGGGCAGGGTCTTCCTACAATGAGCAGTTCTTC
size: -; D: -; V: TRBV7-9; J: TRBJ1-1; length: 14; CDR3: CASSFEGSGTEAFF; DNA: TGTGCCAGCAGCTTCGAGGGCTCGGGCACTGAAGCTTTCTTT
size: -; D: TRBD2; V: TRBV7-9; J: TRBJ2-3; length: 16; CDR3: CASNLLAGGTTDTQYF; DNA: TGTGCCAGCAACTTACTAGCGGGGGGCACCACAGATACGCAGTATTTT
size: -; D: TRBD1; V: TRBV10-3; J: TRBJ2-7; length: 14; CDR3: CAIRDGTGGYEQYF; DNA: TGTGCCATCAGGGACGGGACAGGGGGCTACGAGCAGTACTTC
size: -; D: TRBD1; V: TRBV6-5; J: TRBJ1-6; length: 15; CDR3: CASRLTGTDNSPLHF; DNA: TGTGCCAGCAGGCTAACCGGGACAGATAATTCACCCCTCCACTTT
size: -; D: TRBD1; V: TRBV2; J: TRBJ2-7; length: 14; CDR3: CASSKDGTDYEQYF; DNA: TGTGCCAGCAGTAAAGATGGGACAGACTACGAGCAGTACTTC